This section outlines one TCR beta chain sequence together with its context. This sample is drawn from a study of shared T cell receptors in the human thymus. The protocol was immunoSEQ multiplex PCR, while the TCRdb copy is restricted to in-frame clones and leaves out a portion. The data contain about 610,000 clones, over 75% of them singletons. V trimming: 3 bases; J trimming: 8 bases; junction bases outside the gene matches: 11. The length of the CDR3 is 18 residues. CDR1 and CDR2 (germline): SGHRS, YFSETQ. The sample was also reused in another study, on human thymus T cells.

The receptor was derived from a boy under three years old with a congenital heart defect. Sequencing was performed on thymocytes. This chain joins TRBV5-1 and TRBJ2-2; 15 nucleotides align to TRBD2. The chain's CDR3 is CASSSRKGLAGGTGELFF. The CDR3 nucleotides are TGCGCCAGCAGCTCCCGAAAAGGACTAGCGGGAGGGACGGGGGAGCTGTTTTTT.